A selection of T cell receptor beta chains follows, all from one sample in a study of shared clonotypes between healthy human individuals. The data were produced by immunoSEQ multiplex PCR, yet TCRdb's version contains in-frame clones alone and is incomplete. The repertoire consists of 450,000 to 700,000 clones, with less than 97% occurring once and the leading ten covering 0.09% to 0.13%. Sequencing was done on a sample of naive CD8+ T cells sorted from blood. The receptors stem from a young woman in good health. The CDR3 runs from the conserved cysteine through the conserved F or W. D genes are given only for firm matches. Clone size, where shown, is once, few, many, or a class for clones that have expanded.

J,V,size,D,DNA,CDR3
TRBJ2-7,TRBV10-2,NA,NA,TGCGCCAGCAGTGCTTCTTGGGAGCAGTACTTC,CASSASWEQYF
TRBJ2-7,TRBV30,NA,NA,TGTGCCTGGAGTTCCGGCTCCTACGAGCAGTACTTC,CAWSSGSYEQYF
TRBJ1-5,TRBV6-5,NA,NA,TGTGCCAGCAGTCACCAATATCAGCCCCAGCATTTT,CASSHQYQPQHF
TRBJ1-5,TRBV28,NA,NA,TGTGCCAGCAGGTTCCTAGGGAATAGCAATCAGCCCCAGCATTTT,CASRFLGNSNQPQHF
TRBJ2-1,TRBV7-8,NA,TRBD1,TGTGCCAGCAGACTACAGGGGAATGAGCAGTTCTTC,CASRLQGNEQFF
TRBJ2-5,TRBV28,NA,NA,TGTGCCAGCAGGATAACAGGGTTGGAGACCCAGTACTTC,CASRITGLETQYF
TRBJ1-1,TRBV9,NA,NA,TGTGCCAGCAGCGTAGTCGGGGGAGGAGAAGCTTTCTTT,CASSVVGGGEAFF
TRBJ1-1,TRBV27,NA,NA,TGTGCCACCAGACCAGCGGCGAACACTGAAGCTTTCTTT,CATRPAANTEAFF
TRBJ1-1,TRBV28,NA,TRBD1,TGTGCCAGCAGTTTACTCAAAGACAGGGGGGTAAAAGCTGAAGCTTTCTTT,CASSLLKDRGVKAEAFF
TRBJ2-1,TRBV21-1,once,NA,TGTGCCAGCAGCAAGGGGGCCCGGGTGCATGAGCAGTTCTTC,CASSKGARVHEQFF
TRBJ2-1,TRBV10-3,NA,NA,TGTGCCATCAGTGAGGAGAATAGGAGGAGTGAGCAGTTCTTC,CAISEENRRSEQFF
TRBJ2-1,TRBV29-1,NA,NA,TGCAGCAGCTCTGACAGCGACTTTGAGCAGTTCTTC,CSSSDSDFEQFF
TRBJ2-1,TRBV11-2,NA,NA,TGTGCCAGCAGCTTAGGGGCGGGCCAGAGCTCCTACAATGAGCAGTTCTTC,CASSLGAGQSSYNEQFF
TRBJ1-2,TRBV19,NA,NA,TGTGCCAGTAGTATAGATCGAGAGGGCTGGGAGAATGGCTACACCTTC,CASSIDREGWENGYTF
TRBJ2-1,TRBV10-3,few,TRBD2,TGTGCCATCAGAGCAGCGGGAGCAGTTGAGCAGTTCTTC,CAIRAAGAVEQFF
TRBJ2-1,TRBV5-1,NA,TRBD2,TGCGCCAGCAGCTTGGAAACACCAGCGGGAGGGGGAAACAATGAGCAGTTCTTC,CASSLETPAGGGNNEQFF
TRBJ2-7,TRBV5-1,NA,TRBD2,TGCGCCAGCAGCGACGGACTAGCGGGAGGAGGGTACGAGCAGTACTTC,CASSDGLAGGGYEQYF
TRBJ1-1,TRBV4-2,NA,NA,TGTGCCAGCAGCCAAGCAGGGGATACTGAAGCTTTCTTT,CASSQAGDTEAFF
TRBJ1-2,TRBV4-1,NA,NA,TGCGCCAGCAGCCTTAGTCGGACGTCGGACTATGGCTACACCTTC,CASSLSRTSDYGYTF
TRBJ2-3,TRBV7-9,NA,NA,TGTGCCAGCAGCCAGTTACGGACTACAGATACGCAGTATTTT,CASSQLRTTDTQYF
TRBJ2-7,TRBV28,NA,TRBD2,TGTGCCAGCAGTTTCTTCGGGAGGAGCTCCTACGAGCAGTACTTC,CASSFFGRSSYEQYF
TRBJ1-5,TRBV27,NA,TRBD1,TGTGCCACCCGGACAGGGCGTCAGCCCCAGCATTTT,CATRTGRQPQHF
TRBJ2-7,TRBV28,few,NA,TGTGCCAGCAGTGGGGGACTTCGCTACGAGCAGTACTTC,CASSGGLRYEQYF
TRBJ1-1,TRBV7-9,NA,NA,TGTGCCAGCAGCTTATCATCCTGGGAAGATACAAACACTGAAGCTTTCTTT,CASSLSSWEDTNTEAFF
TRBJ2-1,TRBV2,NA,TRBD2,TGTGCCAGCAGTGAACTAGCGGGAGGTGAGGGGGACAATGAGCAGTTCTTC,CASSELAGGEGDNEQFF
TRBJ1-2,TRBV19,NA,NA,TGTGCCAGTAGCCCCTCGGGTGCCCGGCATCGGGGCTACACCTTC,CASSPSGARHRGYTF
TRBJ2-7,TRBV10-1,NA,TRBD2,TGCGCCAGCAGTCCGACTAGCGGTTTCTCCTACGAGCAGTACTTC,CASSPTSGFSYEQYF
TRBJ2-7,TRBV4-1,NA,NA,TGCGCCAGCAGCCAATCGGCCAGCGCCTACGAGCAGTACTTC,CASSQSASAYEQYF
TRBJ2-7,TRBV7-2,NA,NA,TGTGCCAGCAGCTTAGTTGCCTACGAGCAGTACTTC,CASSLVAYEQYF
TRBJ2-7,TRBV6-5,NA,NA,TGTGCCAGCAGTTACGGGCAGGGCCCCTACGAGCAGTACTTC,CASSYGQGPYEQYF
TRBJ2-3,TRBV9,NA,TRBD2,TGTGCCAGCAGCGTAGCGGGGAGGGCCGGAGATACGCAGTATTTT,CASSVAGRAGDTQYF
TRBJ2-2,TRBV28,NA,NA,TGTGCCAGCAGTTTATGGGGTAGCCCCGGGGAGCTGTTTTTT,CASSLWGSPGELFF
TRBJ2-7,TRBV29-1,once,TRBD1,TGCAGCGTCCGGGACAGGGGTTCCTACGAGCAGTACTTC,CSVRDRGSYEQYF
TRBJ1-6,TRBV20-1,NA,NA,TGCAGTGCGTTTGGTTCACCCCTCCACTTT,CSAFGSPLHF
TRBJ2-7,TRBV27,once,NA,TGTGCCAGCAGTCCAATACCCTTTTTTATGTGGGTATACTACGAGCAGTACTTC,CASSPIPFFMWVYYEQYF
TRBJ2-7,TRBV27,NA,NA,TGTGCCAGCAGTTTACTCGGGGGCATTGACGAGCAGTACTTC,CASSLLGGIDEQYF
TRBJ2-3,TRBV9,NA,TRBD2,TGTGCCAGCAGCGGTAGCGGGAGGGAGATTTATACGCAGTATTTT,CASSGSGREIYTQYF
TRBJ2-7,TRBV15,NA,NA,TGTGCCACCAGCAGAGATCAAGGCTACGAGCAGTACTTC,CATSRDQGYEQYF
TRBJ1-1,TRBV7-2,NA,NA,TGTGCCAGCAGCTTAATCCAAGTTGAAGCTTTCTTT,CASSLIQVEAFF
TRBJ1-1,TRBV5-4,once,NA,TGTGCCAGCAGCTCGATGAACACTGAAGCTTTCTTT,CASSSMNTEAFF
TRBJ2-1,TRBV9,NA,NA,TGTGCCAGCAGCGTAGGCAGGGTGGTCGATGAGCAGTTCTTC,CASSVGRVVDEQFF
TRBJ1-2,TRBV28,once,NA,TGTGCCAGCAGTTTTCGGGGGGCGGATGGCTACACCTTC,CASSFRGADGYTF
TRBJ2-2,TRBV19,NA,NA,TGTGCCAGTAGCGGGGGGCTCACAGGGCCCCCCGGGGAGCTGTTTTTT,CASSGGLTGPPGELFF
TRBJ2-7,TRBV5-4,NA,TRBD2,TGTGCCAGCAGCTCCTTAGCGGGAGGTGCCTACGAGCAGTACTTC,CASSSLAGGAYEQYF
TRBJ1-2,TRBV13,NA,NA,TGTGCCAGCAGCCCCCGCGTAGGTCTCCTTAACTATGGCTACACCTTC,CASSPRVGLLNYGYTF
TRBJ2-7,TRBV7-6,once,NA,TGTGCCAGCAGCGGCGGATATCCCTACGAGCAGTACTTC,CASSGGYPYEQYF
TRBJ2-1,TRBV9,NA,NA,TGTGCCAGCAGCGCTACAGGGAGGGAGCAGTTCTTC,CASSATGREQFF
TRBJ2-5,TRBV30,NA,TRBD2,TGTGCCTGGACTAGCGGGAACGACTACGAGCAATACTTC,CAWTSGNDYEQYF
TRBJ2-7,TRBV28,NA,NA,TGTGCCAGCAGTCCCACTATCATACCAGACAGCCGAGGAGGCTACGAGCAGTACTTC,CASSPTIIPDSRGGYEQYF
TRBJ1-2,TRBV7-9,NA,NA,TGTGCCAGCAGCAAAGGACGGGACATAACGAACTATGGCTACACCTTC,CASSKGRDITNYGYTF
TRBJ2-3,TRBV27,NA,TRBD1,TGTGCCAGCAGTTTCCCAGGGGGCGCTGGCACAGATACGCAGTATTTT,CASSFPGGAGTDTQYF
TRBJ2-7,TRBV6-5,NA,TRBD1,TGTGCCAGCAGTACAAGGACAGGGGGCGACGAGCAGTACTTC,CASSTRTGGDEQYF
TRBJ2-3,TRBV7-8,NA,NA,TGTGCCAGCAGCTTAGCCGGGACCCCGCCCGGGGATACGCAGTATTTT,CASSLAGTPPGDTQYF
TRBJ2-7,TRBV18,NA,TRBD2,TGTGCCAGCTCGCCGACTAGCGGGGTCGCTCCCTACGAGCAGTACTTC,CASSPTSGVAPYEQYF
TRBJ1-5,TRBV27,NA,NA,TGTGCCAGCGGCTATCAGCCCCAGCATTTT,CASGYQPQHF